This T cell receptor beta chain was identified during a study of tumor-infiltrating lymphocytes in primary liver carcinoma. Study summary: These patients were men and women whose ages were 30 to 69 years. Among the tumors, stages were T1-T3 N0M0 and sizes about 4 to 10 cm.

Notes on the study in general: Tumor-adjacent and tumor-blood pairs shared a smaller degree of overlap than tumor region pairs.

Germline CDR1 is SGHRS and CDR2 is YFSETQ. The V end lost 4 bases, the J end lost 2 bases, and 16 bases lay between the germline ends. CDR3 length: 15 residues. In addition to blood RNA drawn from unsorted whole blood, germline DNA was extracted. Concerning this clonotype itself: Its matching antigen is unknown.

A primer matching the constant region was used to make TCR beta cDNA from approximately 0.45 ug of total RNA. Sequencing libraries for TCR beta derived from three nested multiplex PCR rounds that used slightly modified ARM-PCR. It was with TRBV1-TRBV30 forward primers and a C-beta reverse primer that the first two PCR rounds were run, at around 9 cycles each. In TCRdb, the multiplex PCR reads were re-called with MiXCR into one record per CDR3 protein. The table has hundreds of thousands of distinct CDR3 sequences, 55% to 65% seen once. Sequenced input: peripheral blood. This receptor was obtained from a man aged 40-49 years with primary liver carcinoma and hepatitis B virus infection. V is TRBV5-1 and J is TRBJ2-7; either TRBD1 or TRBD2 may supply D (5 bases each). The CDR3 bases are TGCGCCAGCAGCCACCCGGGACCCTATGCCTACGAGCAGTACTTC. Its protein product is CASSHPGPYAYEQYF.